Each of the 23 T cell receptor beta chains below was sequenced from the same sample in a study of T cells in Graves' hyperthyroidism and ophthalmopathy. The TCR beta CDR3 regions underwent amplification using RNA transcripts as the source. When the TCR CDR3 underwent first-round RT-PCR, the HTBI primer set was used. TCRdb redid the calling of the multiplex PCR reads with MiXCR, one entry per CDR3 protein. The data hold about 350,000 distinct CDR3 sequences, with about 18% observed a single time. The sample was blood. Receptor source: a woman between 18 and 29 years old with Graves' hyperthyroidism.

As to this clonotype: A read error is likely, as this CDR3 ends without the conserved phenylalanine or tryptophan. V usage is TRBV7-3 and J usage is TRBJ1-1, with D perhaps matching TRBD1 (5 bases). V was cut by 5 bases and J by 1 base, with 11 bases left in between. This CDR3 is built from 14 residues. Germline assignment: CDR1 SGHTA and CDR2 FQGTGA. CDR3 nucleotides: TGTGCCAGCAGCACTGGGGCAGAGAACACTGAAGCTTTCTCT. As protein: CASSTGAENTEAFS.

This clonotype was seen at least ten times. The gene calls are TRBV11-2 and TRBJ1-5; the D gene is possibly TRBD1 (5 bases). The CDR3 spans 15 residues. With 5 bases removed from V and 2 bases from J, the gap between germline ends came to 13 bases. CDR1 and CDR2 (germline): SGHAT, FQNNGV. This CDR3 is CASSVGDHRNQPQHF. The CDR3 bases are TGTGCCAGCAGCGTGGGGGATCATCGCAATCAGCCCCAGCATTTT.

This clonotype came up many times. This chain links TRBV12-3 or TRBV12-4 with TRBJ1-1, with TRBD1 matching over 7 bases. V lost 10 bases, J lost 6 bases, and 11 bases stayed unmatched. CDR3 length: 13 residues. Here the CDR3 DNA reads TGTGCCACGGCCAAGGGGGCGCGGGCTGAAGCTTTCTTT. As protein: CATAKGARAEAFF.

This clonotype came up many times. The chain uses TRBV20-1 and TRBJ2-2, with 10 bases that match TRBD1. Germline CDR1 and CDR2: DFQATT and SNEGSKA (reference sequence). J was trimmed by 6 bases and V by 5 bases; bases with no gene match: 9. The CDR3 is made up of 15 amino acids. CDR3 residues: CSAVERDRGAGELFF. CDR3 in DNA: TGCAGTGCTGTAGAGAGGGACAGGGGTGCCGGGGAGCTGTTTTTT.

Ten or more counts support this clonotype. The CDR3 DNA is TGTGCCAGCAGCCAAGCGACAGTTCAGGGGGAAGAGACCCAGTACTTC. Residues: CASSQATVQGEETQYF. The V gene is TRBV4-2, the J gene TRBJ2-5; 7 bases are a match to TRBD1. Trimming cost V 1 base and J 3 bases; bases outside gene matches: 8. Germline CDR1 is LGHNA and CDR2 is YNFKEQ. This CDR3 region has 16 residues.

Worth noting for this clonotype: It may be a read error: a sequence one base away is much more abundant. The CDR3 does not end in the conserved phenylalanine or tryptophan, so this is likely a read error. The chain joins TRBV9 to TRBJ1-2; TRBD1 matches at 7 bases. Trimming removed 4 bases from V and 5 bases from J; junction bases left unmatched: 14. Germline CDR1 and CDR2: SGDLS and YYNGEE. The CDR3 is made up of 16 amino acids. For the CDR3, the DNA is TGTGCCAGCAGCCCCAGGGACAGACTACCGGGATATGGCTACACCTAC. Its translation: CASSPRDRLPGYGYTY.

The genes are TRBV7-9 and TRBJ1-1, with D unclear. Trimming pared 4 bases from V and 6 bases from J, leaving 15 bases between. The CDR3 length is 14 residues. The germline gives CDR1 SEHNR, CDR2 FQNEAQ (reference sequence). CDR3 coding DNA: TGTGCCAGCAGCTCCCCGGGCCCCTTTTCTGAAGCTTTCTTT. Amino acids: CASSSPGPFSEAFF.

This clonotype has ten or more counts. The J gene is TRBJ2-5, the V gene TRBV12-3 or TRBV12-4, with TRBD2 matching 7 bases. The junction had 4 bases not matched to a gene; V was cut back by 5 bases and J by 1 base. The CDR3 is 14 residues long. This CDR3 is CASSQREVQETQYF. DNA of the CDR3: TGTGCCAGCAGTCAGCGGGAAGTCCAAGAGACCCAGTACTTC.

There are many counts of this clonotype. The chain's CDR3 is CASGRDEGGGETQYF. The CDR3 nucleotides are TGTGCCAGCGGACGTGACGAGGGCGGGGGAGAGACCCAGTACTTC. This chain links TRBV9 with TRBJ2-5; 7 bases map to TRBD2. The junction had 13 bases not matched to a gene; V was cut back by 7 bases and J by 4 bases. Per the germline V gene, CDR1 is SGDLS and CDR2 is YYNGEE. The length of the CDR3 is 15 residues.

The V gene is TRBV5-1, the J gene TRBJ1-6; no clear D. The CDR3 covers 15 residues. The V gene lost 1 base and the J gene lost 5 bases, with 10 bases spanning the gap. From germline, CDR1 is SGHRS and CDR2 YFSETQ. CDR3 protein: CASSLLTPDNSPLHF. The CDR3 bases are TGCGCCAGCAGCTTGTTGACTCCCGATAATTCACCCCTCCACTTT.

The chain employs TRBV7-2 and TRBJ2-2, with D perhaps TRBD1 (5 bases). This CDR3 spans 14 amino acids. Germline assignment: CDR1 SGHTA and CDR2 FQGNSA. The ends were cut back, 3 bases at V and 6 bases at J, with 11 bases in the middle. The CDR3 DNA sequence: TGTGCCAGCAGCTTCCCAGGGCCGGCCGGGGAGCTGTTTTTT. Amino acids: CASSFPGPAGELFF. Full variable domain (outside the CDR3, taken from reference TRBV7-2 and TRBJ2-2): GAGVSQSPSNKVTEKGKDVELRCDPISGHTALYWYRQSLGQGLEFLIYFQGNSAPDKSGLPSDRFSAERTGGSVSTLTIQRTQQEDSAVYLCASSFPGPAGELFFGEGSRLTVL.

At least ten counts were recorded for this clonotype. The gene calls are TRBV30 and TRBJ2-2; D gene ambiguous. The germline CDR1 and CDR2 sequences are GTSNPN and SVGIG (reference sequence). Trimming took 3 bases from V and 1 from J, leaving 9 bases between them. The CDR3 spans 14 residues. In DNA, the CDR3 is TGTGCCTGGAGGAGTGACGTGAACACCGGGGAGCTGTTTTTT. Its protein product is CAWRSDVNTGELFF.

This clonotype was counted a few times. A much larger clone is a single base away; this may be a read error. This chain joins TRBV20-1 and TRBJ1-1; D not certain. The germline V gene encodes CDR1 DFQATT and CDR2 SNEGSKA (reference sequence). CDR3 length equals 12 residues. For the CDR3, the DNA is TGCAGTGGGGCAACGGGGAACACTGAAGCTTGCTTT. This sequence encodes CSGATGNTEACF.

This clonotype was counted ten times or more. This chain connects TRBV12-3 or TRBV12-4 to TRBJ1-5, with D tentatively TRBD1 (5 bases). The CDR3 extends over 15 amino acids. V was shortened by 6 bases and J by 0 bases, with 12 bases between the two germline ends. The CDR3 DNA sequence: TGTGCCAGCAGCCCAGGGCGATATAGCAATCAGCCCCAGCATTTT. This sequence encodes CASSPGRYSNQPQHF.

This clonotype was seen repeatedly, ten times or more. V and J are TRBV19 and TRBJ1-1, with a weak D call TRBD1 (5 bases). The germline CDR1 and CDR2 sequences are LNHDA and SQIVND (reference sequence). V lost 7 bases to trimming and J lost 4 bases, with 16 bases between them. The length of the CDR3 is 14 residues. CDR3 DNA: TGTGCCAGTAACTCCAGGGTCGTTAGCACTGAAGCTTTCTTT. It translates to CASNSRVVSTEAFF.

This clonotype was counted ten times or more. V is TRBV12-3 or TRBV12-4 and J is TRBJ2-7; 9 positions agree with TRBD1. J gave up 6 bases and V 5 bases, and 2 bases lay outside the gene matches. The CDR3 contains 12 residues. The CDR3 DNA sequence: TGTGCCAGCAGTACAGGGGGCCTCGAGCAGTACTTC. Amino acid sequence: CASSTGGLEQYF.

There are many counts of this clonotype. This chain connects TRBV6-5 to TRBJ1-2; D is unclear. CDR1 MNHEY and CDR2 SVGAGI come from the germline V gene. V gave up 9 bases and J gave up 5 bases, with 13 bases separating them. This CDR3 contains 12 residues. The CDR3 sequence is CASGAGLYGYTF. The CDR3 DNA sequence: TGTGCCAGTGGCGCCGGGCTATATGGCTACACCTTC.

Ten or more counts support this clonotype. V is TRBV7-8 and J is TRBJ1-2; D remains unclear. V shed 0 bases and J shed 5 bases, with 16 bases lying between them. Looked up from germline, CDR1 is SGHVS and CDR2 is FQNEAQ. The CDR3 sequence is 16 residues long. The CDR3 nucleotides are TGTGCCAGCAGCTTAGCGCCGGCAGGCCTAAATTATGGCTACACCTTC. This codes for CASSLAPAGLNYGYTF.

In this sample, this clonotype turned up many times. This chain joins TRBV6-5 and TRBJ2-2, with D perhaps given as TRBD1 or TRBD2 (5 bases each). V lost 2 bases to trimming and J lost 4 bases, with 8 bases between them. The CDR3 has 14 residues. CDR1 and CDR2 from the germline V gene are MNHEY and SVGAGI. The CDR3 DNA follows: TGTGCCAGCAGTTACGAGGGGACCACCGGGGAGCTGTTTTTT. This encodes CASSYEGTTGELFF.

The table lists this clonotype with many counts. V usage is TRBV12-3 or TRBV12-4 and J usage is TRBJ2-7; D possibly matches TRBD1 or TRBD2 (6 bases each). This CDR3 spans 12 amino acids. Trimming took 7 bases from V and 6 from J, leaving 13 bases between them. The CDR3 DNA reads TGTGCCAGCACCCAGGGGCGGGGCGAGCAGTACTTC. The encoded protein is CASTQGRGEQYF.

The chain recombines TRBV20-1 with TRBJ2-5; D may correspond to TRBD1 or TRBD2 (5 bases each). The CDR3 consists of 14 residues. Germline-derived CDR1 and CDR2 are DFQATT and SNEGSKA (reference sequence). V was pared by 6 bases and J by 1 base, with 15 bases between. This chain's CDR3 is CSAGRGVFQETQYF. As DNA, the CDR3 is TGCAGTGCGGGCAGAGGGGTTTTCCAAGAGACCCAGTACTTC.

This clonotype was counted ten times or more. This rearrangement joins TRBV2 to TRBJ2-2; the match to TRBD1 covers 9 bases. The CDR3 is made up of 15 amino acids. J was trimmed by 2 bases and V by 6 bases; bases with no gene match: 4. Per the germline V gene, CDR1 is SNHLY and CDR2 is FYNNEI. CDR3 DNA sequence: TGTGCCAGCAGCCCGGACAGGGGTAACACCGGGGAGCTGTTTTTT. Its protein is CASSPDRGNTGELFF.

This clonotype was counted at least ten times. V usage is TRBV6-1 and J usage is TRBJ1-2; D gene unclear. Germline values: CDR1 MNHNS, CDR2 SASEGT. Trimming took off 6 bases at V and 6 bases at J, with 17 bases between the two ends. The CDR3 is 14 residues long. CDR3 sequence (DNA): TGTGCCAGCAGAGCATTCGAGGCGACCCATGGCTACACCTTC. Residues: CASRAFEATHGYTF.